This T cell receptor (beta chain) was identified in a study of cytomegalovirus exposure and HLA in healthy donors (dated by TCRdb to the late 2010s). In the study overall: An earlier analysis of several hundred of the donors reported roughly 300 Gb of sequence data and 100 million to 120 million unique TCR beta sequences obtained from roughly 170 million T cells. An early release that covered about 600 HLA-typed donors contained around 330 gigabases of sequencing data and 80 million or so unique TCR sequences. Of the approximately 400 genotyped donors, 65% to 90% fell in the genetic ancestry cluster associated with self-reported Caucasian donors. The aim of the study was to test whether cataloging public T cell receptors could identify signatures of past pathogen exposure. The T cell repertoires of about 700 subjects were profiled by immunosequencing and related to cytomegalovirus serostatus. In addition to the first cohort of hundreds of subjects, a separate validation cohort of 100 to 150 different subjects was used. To predict cytomegalovirus infection status, the study combined high-throughput TCR immunosequencing, statistical association of individual TCRs with disease status, and machine learning. In a later analysis, previously published TCR beta repertoires from 500 to 750 donors were re-analyzed and high-resolution HLA genotyping was added so that TCR occurrence patterns could be studied. Rather than drawing on any new phenotypic data, the later analysis identified candidate immune exposures from TCR beta sequences and the way those sequences occurred across donors. An earlier analysis of approximately 500 of the donors applied high-throughput TCR beta sequencing to assess whether each TCR beta V gene segment acted as functional or pseudogenic. Donor age, sex, ethnicity and CMV serostatus were compiled together with the repertoire data. A later genetic analysis took genome-wide SNP genotypes for about three fifths of the 666 donors and used that subset as a discovery cohort. Every discovery cohort repertoire had been produced on one sequencing platform. Class I and class II HLA loci were covered by the typing at four-digit resolution. The number of typed donors differed by locus: about 620-630 for A, B, C, DRB1 and DQB1; 522 for DQA1; 606 for DPA1; and approximately 450 for DPB1. Roughly 5 DR-DQ haplotypes were handled as single units for association and clustering, since linkage in the cohort was strong. On average, roughly 240,000 unique TCR beta nucleotide sequences were sequenced per donor among 398 genotyped donors of the cohort, with roughly a sixth of those sequences being non-productive.

Library method: the immunoSEQ multiplex PCR assay. A mixture of 60 forward primers for TCR Vbeta segments and 13 reverse primers for TCR Jbeta segments was used in the multiplex PCR. Amplification of the CDR3 region of rearranged TCR beta genes was performed with a multiplex PCR assay on genomic DNA. On the Illumina HiSeq System, the amplified TCR beta libraries were sequenced as 87-base-pair reads. The authors' pipeline ran thus. A later analysis tallied roughly 80 million unique TCR beta chains across the approximately 670 repertoires, and approximately 12 million of those chains were shared by two or more donors. Raw reads were error-corrected and collapsed into unique sequences with a nearest-neighbor algorithm that merged closely related sequences to remove PCR and sequencing errors. Alignment of CDR3 sequences to IMGT reference sequences was used to assign V, D and J gene segments. For a sequence to be retained, at least a six-nucleotide match to both a V gene segment and a J gene segment was required. A rearrangement counted as productive if the CDR3 had no stop codons and remained in frame with V and J, and every other rearrangement counted as non-productive. Following IMGT convention, CDR3 was defined as the stretch from the second conserved V-encoded cysteine to the conserved J-encoded phenylalanine. The earlier analysis of 450 to 750 of the donors excluded any sequence lacking an unambiguous match to a single V gene segment. An earlier analysis of 587 of the donors called V segments functional above 56.7% productive rearrangements and segregating when the between-donor standard deviation exceeded 5%. A statistical classification framework was built to diagnose cytomegalovirus status from the catalog of TCR beta chain sequences. In a later analysis, TCR nucleotide sequences were compared against IMGT/GENE-DB human TR gene sequences so that V and J genes could be assigned. A later analysis assigned CDR3 sequences and most-parsimonious VDJ recombination scenarios with the TCRdist pipeline. In a later analysis, each TCR beta chain was defined by its CDR3 amino acid sequence together with its V-gene family, and reads lacking a unique V-gene family were excluded. In a later analysis, a few hundred highly shared, low-generation-probability nucleotide sequences were removed to address suspected cross-contamination and a sequencing artifact. In a later analysis, a clonal expansion index for each public chain was calculated from normalized within-repertoire ranks of inferred template counts. In a later analysis, generation probabilities were computed with a VDJ recombination model fitted to out-of-frame rearrangements, and the resulting probabilities were checked against IGoR. In a later analysis, hypergeometric tests were used to score TCR-TCR, TCR-HLA and TCR-CMV co-occurrence, with a repertoire-size bias correction applied to TCR pairs. False discovery rates were estimated in a later analysis by permuting HLA or CMV assignments 20 times. In a later analysis, co-occurring TCRs were grouped using DBSCAN, and TCRdist sequence similarity was added for clustering within HLA-allele-positive subsets. Repertoires with fewer than 30,000 or more than 120,000 public chains, plus five repertoires with anomalous nucleotide sharing, were excluded from co-occurrence clustering. TCRdb holds this immuneACCESS table with in-frame rearrangements only. Some clones are missing; in checked studies, unresolved V genes explain under half, and the rest has no known cause. V, J and clone size derive from that table, while D and trimming were established from the DNA sequence. Across this sample there are approximately 190,000 clones, with around four fifths seen only once. Under 0.9% of the sample belongs to the ten largest clones.

A remark on this clone: The specificity of this receptor is unknown. The input lacks base qualities; no much larger clone sits a single base away.

The cohort was made up of roughly 670 healthy bone marrow donors. At the time of sampling, all cohort members were nominally healthy, though unrecorded immune exposures were likely present. The donor was CMV seronegative and belonged to the group of roughly 330 seronegative cohort members. A peripheral blood sample was provided by each donor, and peripheral blood mononuclear cells were used for TCR beta sequencing. The Qiagen DNeasy Blood Extraction Kit was used to extract genomic DNA from the blood cell samples. What the study reported, not specific to this receptor: A group of highly shared sequence variants was considered likely to be a technical artifact of the sequencing pipeline. While some public TCRs were present in many individuals, most TCR sequences turned up only very rarely across donors. Correlated functional status among segregating V segments might reflect linkage disequilibrium, but an unknown experimental factor could not be ruled out. Three of the identified cytomegalovirus-associated TCR beta chains were confirmed in vitro to be specific for cytomegalovirus antigens. The only immune exposure information available for the cohort was CMV serostatus. The earlier analysis of 450 to 700 of the donors excluded roughly 17 rarely observed V segments, including chromosome 9 orphons, because counts were too low. The authors suggested that the approach could potentially be extended to other disease states and immunological phenotypes. In both the original and validation cohorts, the classifier was reported to diagnose cytomegalovirus status with high specificity and sensitivity. In a later analysis, TCR association rates were found to vary across HLA loci, with the most associated TCRs seen for DRB1 alleles and the fewest for HLA-C alleles. A later analysis found that most CMV-associated TCR beta chains appeared HLA-restricted, with HLA associations seemingly driven largely by CMV exposure. HLA typing was unavailable for some donors at each locus, so association tests used only the typed subset. V-gene and J-gene trimming of TCR beta chains was associated with a missense DCLRE1C variant in a later genetic analysis, and the association was replicated in an independent cohort. Presence/absence analyses assumed roughly uniform sequencing depth across donors, an assumption that may not hold. In a later analysis, HLA-associated TCR beta chains showed more clonal expansion and lower generation probabilities than non-associated chains that were equally common. An earlier analysis of approximately 540 of the donors showed that most TCR beta V segments appeared in productive rearrangements either about 87% or about 30% of the time, which broadly matched IMGT annotations. A later analysis associated some 17,000 TCR beta sequences with specific HLA alleles at a false discovery rate of 0.05. In a later genetic analysis, fewer N-insertions in productive TCRs were reported among donors in an Asian-associated ancestry cluster than the roughly 700-donor mean. According to a later analysis, parvovirus B19, influenza, CMV and Epstein-Barr virus appeared linked to several top co-occurrence clusters. A further reported finding was that TCR beta sequences accurately predicted the HLA-A and HLA-B alleles for most subjects in the first cohort. The study listed over 150 TCR beta chains as associated with cytomegalovirus. Strong co-occurrence of HLA alleles, especially DR and DQ, made assigning TCR associations to individual alleles difficult. In this cohort, only TCR beta chains were sequenced, and detectable features were limited by the absence of alpha or paired-chain data.

This clonotype was obtained from a woman aged 18-29 years in good health and CMV-seronegative. Sequencing input: PBMCs.

The CDR3: CASSRTTGPYEQYF. The DNA reads TGTGCCAGCAGCCGCACGACAGGACCCTACGAGCAGTACTTC. The chain couples TRBV7-3 to TRBJ2-7; the D region possibly corresponds to TRBD1 (6 bases align). The junction carries 13 bases between V and J, which are trimmed by 5 bases and 2 bases respectively. There are 14 amino acids in the CDR3, from cysteine to phenylalanine inclusive. Only the CDR3 DNA stays, 42 bases, in frame from base 1. The germline V gene encodes CDR1 SGHTA and CDR2 FQGTGA.